This TCR beta chain derives from a study of T cells in Graves' hyperthyroidism and ophthalmopathy. Germline trimming cut 4 bases from V and 5 bases from J; bases unmatched to any gene: 7. CDR1 LGHDT and CDR2 YNNKEL come from the germline V gene (reference sequence). This CDR3 spans 14 amino acids. The study's findings and limits: Most expanded thyroid clonotypes above 0.001 also appeared in blood.

Thyroid ultrasound and orbital computed tomography, with clinical symptoms and serum thyroxine and TRAb, informed diagnoses. RNA transcripts served as the template for amplifying TCR beta CDR3 regions. First-round RT-PCR with HTBI primers amplified the TCR CDR3 region. From the multiplex PCR reads, TCRdb called clonotypes with MiXCR, one entry per CDR3 protein. The data hold over 550,000 distinct CDR3 sequences, with 16% observed a single time. There are many counts of this clonotype. What it binds is unknown. The chain couples TRBV3-1 to TRBJ1-2, with 7 bases fitting TRBD1. Sequenced input: blood. The source of this sequence is a woman aged 18-29 years with Graves' hyperthyroidism. This CDR3 reads CASSPGTDVYGYTF. The CDR3 DNA reads TGTGCCAGCAGCCCCGGGACAGACGTTTATGGCTACACCTTC.